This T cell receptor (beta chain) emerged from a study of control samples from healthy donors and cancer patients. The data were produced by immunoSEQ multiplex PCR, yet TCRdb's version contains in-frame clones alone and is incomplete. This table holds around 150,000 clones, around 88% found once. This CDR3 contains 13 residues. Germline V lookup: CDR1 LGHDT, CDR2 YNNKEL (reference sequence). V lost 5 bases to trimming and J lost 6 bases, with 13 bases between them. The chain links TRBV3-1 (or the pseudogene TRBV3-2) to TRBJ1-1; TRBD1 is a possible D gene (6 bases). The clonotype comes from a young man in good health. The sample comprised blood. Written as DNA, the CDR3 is TGTGCCAGCAGCTCCGACAGGACCGCTGAAGCTTTCTTT. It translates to CASSSDRTAEAFF.